This T cell receptor (beta chain) originates from a study of blood T cell repertoires in COVID-19. The sample holds one count of this clone. Germline V lookup: CDR1 SGHRS, CDR2 YFSETQ. The CDR3 is 15 residues long. V shed 0 bases and J shed 2 bases, with 10 bases lying between them. Sequenced by immunoSEQ multiplex PCR; TCRdb stores in-frame clones only, minus some. The sample consists of over 90,000 clones, 91% of them appearing once. The chain carries TRBV5-1 and TRBJ2-3, with D possibly being TRBD1 (6 bases). The TCR was taken from a man younger than 35 with acute or convalescent COVID-19. Sequencing used peripheral blood. CDR3 loop: CASSLAQGPTDTQYF. In DNA, the CDR3 is TGCGCCAGCAGCTTGGCTCAGGGGCCCACAGATACGCAGTATTTT.